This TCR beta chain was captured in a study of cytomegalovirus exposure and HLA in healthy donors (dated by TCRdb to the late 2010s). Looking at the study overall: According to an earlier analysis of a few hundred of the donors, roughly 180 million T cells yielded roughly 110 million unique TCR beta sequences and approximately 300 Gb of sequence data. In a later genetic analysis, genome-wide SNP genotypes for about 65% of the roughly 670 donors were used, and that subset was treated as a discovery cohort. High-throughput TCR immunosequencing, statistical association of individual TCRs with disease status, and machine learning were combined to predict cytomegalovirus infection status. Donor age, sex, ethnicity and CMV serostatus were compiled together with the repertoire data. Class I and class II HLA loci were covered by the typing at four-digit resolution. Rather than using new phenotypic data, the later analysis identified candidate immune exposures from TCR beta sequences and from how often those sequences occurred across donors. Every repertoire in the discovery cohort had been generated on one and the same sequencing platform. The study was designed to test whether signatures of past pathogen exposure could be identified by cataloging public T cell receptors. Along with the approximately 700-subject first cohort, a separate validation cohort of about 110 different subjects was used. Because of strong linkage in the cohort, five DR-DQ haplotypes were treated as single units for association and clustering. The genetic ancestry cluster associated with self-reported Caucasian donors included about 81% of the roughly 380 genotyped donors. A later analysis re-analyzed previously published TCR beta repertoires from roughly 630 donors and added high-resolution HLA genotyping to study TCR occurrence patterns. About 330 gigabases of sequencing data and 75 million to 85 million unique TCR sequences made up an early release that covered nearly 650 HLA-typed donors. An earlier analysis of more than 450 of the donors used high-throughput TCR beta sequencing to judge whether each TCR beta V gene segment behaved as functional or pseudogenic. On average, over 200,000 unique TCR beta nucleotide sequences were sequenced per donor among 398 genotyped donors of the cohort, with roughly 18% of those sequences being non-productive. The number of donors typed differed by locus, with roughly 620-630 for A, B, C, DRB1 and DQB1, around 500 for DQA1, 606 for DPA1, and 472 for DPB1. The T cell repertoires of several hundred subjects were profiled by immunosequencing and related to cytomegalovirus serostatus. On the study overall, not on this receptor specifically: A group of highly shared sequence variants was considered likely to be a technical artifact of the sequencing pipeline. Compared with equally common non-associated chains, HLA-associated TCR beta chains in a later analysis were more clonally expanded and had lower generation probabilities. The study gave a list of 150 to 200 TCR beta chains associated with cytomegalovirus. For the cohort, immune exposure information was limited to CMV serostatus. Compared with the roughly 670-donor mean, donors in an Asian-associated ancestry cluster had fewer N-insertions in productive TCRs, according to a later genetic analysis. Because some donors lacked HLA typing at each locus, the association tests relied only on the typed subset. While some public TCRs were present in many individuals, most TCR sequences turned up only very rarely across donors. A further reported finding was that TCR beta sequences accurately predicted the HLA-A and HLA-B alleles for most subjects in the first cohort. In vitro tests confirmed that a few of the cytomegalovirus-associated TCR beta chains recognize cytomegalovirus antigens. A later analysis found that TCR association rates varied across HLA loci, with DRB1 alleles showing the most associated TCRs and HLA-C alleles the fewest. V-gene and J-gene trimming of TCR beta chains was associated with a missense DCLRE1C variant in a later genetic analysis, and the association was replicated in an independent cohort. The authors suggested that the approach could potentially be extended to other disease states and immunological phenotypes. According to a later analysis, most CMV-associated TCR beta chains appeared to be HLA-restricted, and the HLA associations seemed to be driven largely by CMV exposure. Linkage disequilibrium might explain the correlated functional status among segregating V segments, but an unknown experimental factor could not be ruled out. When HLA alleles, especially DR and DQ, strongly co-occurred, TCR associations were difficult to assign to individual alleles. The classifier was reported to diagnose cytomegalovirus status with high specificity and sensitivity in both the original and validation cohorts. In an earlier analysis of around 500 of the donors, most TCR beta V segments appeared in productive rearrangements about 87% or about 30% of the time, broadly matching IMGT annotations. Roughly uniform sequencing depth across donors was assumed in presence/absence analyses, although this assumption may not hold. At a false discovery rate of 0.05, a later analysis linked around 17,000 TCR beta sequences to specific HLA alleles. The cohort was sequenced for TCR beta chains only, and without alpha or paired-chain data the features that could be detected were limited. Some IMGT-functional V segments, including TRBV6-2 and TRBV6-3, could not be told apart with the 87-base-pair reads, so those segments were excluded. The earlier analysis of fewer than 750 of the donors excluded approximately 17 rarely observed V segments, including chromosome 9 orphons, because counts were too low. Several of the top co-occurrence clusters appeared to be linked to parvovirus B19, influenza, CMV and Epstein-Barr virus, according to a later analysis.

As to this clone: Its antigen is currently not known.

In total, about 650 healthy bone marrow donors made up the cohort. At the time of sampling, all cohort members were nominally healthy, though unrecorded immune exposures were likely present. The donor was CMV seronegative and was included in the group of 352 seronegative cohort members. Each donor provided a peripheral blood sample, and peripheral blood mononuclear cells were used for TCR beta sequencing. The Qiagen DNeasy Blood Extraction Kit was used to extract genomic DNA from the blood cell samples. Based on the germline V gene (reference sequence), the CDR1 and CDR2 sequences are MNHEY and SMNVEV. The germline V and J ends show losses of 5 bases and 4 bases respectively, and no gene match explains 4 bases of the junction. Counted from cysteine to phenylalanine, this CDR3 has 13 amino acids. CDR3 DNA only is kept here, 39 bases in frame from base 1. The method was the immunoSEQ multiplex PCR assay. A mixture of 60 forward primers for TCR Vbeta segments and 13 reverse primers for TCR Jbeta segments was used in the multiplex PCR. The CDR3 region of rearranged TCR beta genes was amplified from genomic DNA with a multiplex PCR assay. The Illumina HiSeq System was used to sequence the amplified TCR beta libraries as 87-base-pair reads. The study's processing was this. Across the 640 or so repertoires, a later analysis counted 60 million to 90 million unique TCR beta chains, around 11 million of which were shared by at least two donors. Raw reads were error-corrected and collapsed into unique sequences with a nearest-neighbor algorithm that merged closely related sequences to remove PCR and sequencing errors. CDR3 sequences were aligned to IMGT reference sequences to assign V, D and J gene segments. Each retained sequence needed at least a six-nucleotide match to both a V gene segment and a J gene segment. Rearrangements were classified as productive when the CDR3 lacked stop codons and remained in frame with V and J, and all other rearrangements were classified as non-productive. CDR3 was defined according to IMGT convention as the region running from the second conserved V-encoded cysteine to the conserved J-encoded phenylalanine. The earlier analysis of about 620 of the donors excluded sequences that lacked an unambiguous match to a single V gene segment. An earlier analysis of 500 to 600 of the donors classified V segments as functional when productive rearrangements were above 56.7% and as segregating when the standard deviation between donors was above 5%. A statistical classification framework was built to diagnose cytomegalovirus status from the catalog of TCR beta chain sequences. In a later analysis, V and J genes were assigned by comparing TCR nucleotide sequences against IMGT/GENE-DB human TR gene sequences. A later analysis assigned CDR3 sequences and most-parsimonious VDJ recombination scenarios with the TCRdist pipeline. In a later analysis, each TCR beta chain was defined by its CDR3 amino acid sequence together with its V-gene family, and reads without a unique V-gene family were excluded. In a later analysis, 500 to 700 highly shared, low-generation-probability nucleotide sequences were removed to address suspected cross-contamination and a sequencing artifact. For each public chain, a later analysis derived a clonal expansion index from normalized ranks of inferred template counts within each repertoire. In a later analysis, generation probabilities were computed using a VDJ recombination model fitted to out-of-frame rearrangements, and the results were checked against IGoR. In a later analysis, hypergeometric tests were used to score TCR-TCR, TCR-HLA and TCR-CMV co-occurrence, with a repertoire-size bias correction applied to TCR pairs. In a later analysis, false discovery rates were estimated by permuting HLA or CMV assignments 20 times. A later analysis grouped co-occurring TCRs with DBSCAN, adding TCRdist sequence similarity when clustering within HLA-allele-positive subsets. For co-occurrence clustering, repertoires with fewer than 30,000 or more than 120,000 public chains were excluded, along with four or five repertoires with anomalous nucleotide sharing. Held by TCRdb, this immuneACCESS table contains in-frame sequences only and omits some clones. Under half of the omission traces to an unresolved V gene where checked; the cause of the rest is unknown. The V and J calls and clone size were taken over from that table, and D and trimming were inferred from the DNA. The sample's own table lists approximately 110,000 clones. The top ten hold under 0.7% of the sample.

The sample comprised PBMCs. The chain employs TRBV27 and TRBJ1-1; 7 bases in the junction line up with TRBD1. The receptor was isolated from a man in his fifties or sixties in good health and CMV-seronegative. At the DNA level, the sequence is TGTGCCAGCAGTCCTCACAGGGGCACTGAAGCTTTCTTT. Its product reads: CASSPHRGTEAFF.